This T cell receptor beta chain was captured by sequencing in a study of T cells in localized non-small cell lung cancer. Study results and limitations: Because only a single region of the tumor was sequenced, heterogeneity remains possible. Exceeding tumor, uninvolved adjacent lung had the highest T cell clonality.

Assay used: immunoSEQ multiplex PCR; TCRdb lists only in-frame clones, some missing. The sample shows about 21,000 clones, under 90% of them seen only once. Trimming took 4 bases from V and 7 from J, leaving 14 bases between them. CDR1 and CDR2 from the germline V gene are SGHRS and YFSETQ. This CDR3 comprises 13 residues. As regards this clone: Its matching antigen is unknown.

The sequencing used PBMCs, collected before any cancer treatment. This sequence joins TRBV5-1 and TRBJ1-1, with D hard to call. This receptor was taken from a woman aged 40 to 75 with stage II squamous cell lung carcinoma. CDR3: CASSHLRGNEAFF. The CDR3 DNA sequence: TGCGCCAGCAGCCACCTACGCGGGAATGAAGCTTTCTTT.